This note documents a single TCR beta chain sequence. The CDR3 loop spans 15 amino acids. V lost 2 bases, J lost 4 bases, and 5 bases stayed unmatched. Germline V gene data show CDR1 as LGHDT and CDR2 as YNNKEL (reference sequence). These data come from a study of blood T cell repertoires in COVID-19. Measured with immunoSEQ multiplex PCR; TCRdb has only the in-frame clones, and not every one. The table records 350,000 to 550,000 clones, roughly 89% of them present only once. The clonotype comes from a woman younger than 45 with acute or convalescent COVID-19. V gene TRBV3-1 (or the pseudogene TRBV3-2) combines with J gene TRBJ2-7, with TRBD1 identical over 10 bases. The sample consisted of peripheral blood. CDR3 bases: TGTGCCAGCAGCCAAAACCGGGACAGGGGTTACGAGCAGTACTTC. The encoded protein is CASSQNRDRGYEQYF.